Described below is a single TCR beta chain sequence and its context. This entry belongs to a study of blood T cell repertoires in COVID-19. Participants were aged roughly 18 to 89 years from around 26 US areas. Germline CDR1 and CDR2: SGHTS and YDEGEE. The CDR3 contains 14 residues. Losses at the gene ends were 0 bases for V and 9 bases for J; bases not matched to a gene: 6. Sequenced by immunoSEQ multiplex PCR; TCRdb stores in-frame clones only, minus some. The sample contains about 270,000 clones, around 89% of which appear only once. The sequence derives from a woman younger than 30 who had recovered from COVID-19. The J gene is TRBJ2-1, the V gene TRBV5-8; 7 bases fit TRBD2. Input material: PBMCs or T cells enriched from blood (not recorded which). The CDR3 DNA reads as TGTGCCAGCAGCTTGGCGGGGGGAGGAAGTGAGCAGTTCTTC. Residues: CASSLAGGGSEQFF.